The clone carrying this T cell receptor beta chain was observed a handful of times. Antigen unknown. This CDR3 region has 16 residues. Germline values: CDR1 SGHKS, CDR2 YYEKEE (reference sequence). J gave up 2 bases and V 3 bases, and 5 bases lay outside the gene matches. Time point indicated: sample taken at primary tumor resection. This sample stems from a study of spatial heterogeneity in lung cancer. Study-wide background: Alpha-chain sequences were consistently detected less often than beta-chain sequences. Study results and caveats: Expanded alpha and beta TCR counts within tumors tracked tumor mutation counts.

TCRdb re-called the 5' RACE reads with MiXCR, one entry per CDR3 protein. This sample has about 100,000 distinct CDR3 sequences, with approximately 4% found just once. This sequence joins TRBV5-5 and TRBJ2-5; 12 bases are shared with TRBD2. This TCR came from a male donor with early-stage non-small cell lung cancer. The source material was lung tumor tissue, sampled at surgery. The CDR3 DNA sequence: TGTGCCAGCAGCTCCGGACTAGCGGGGATACAAGAGACCCAGTACTTC. This translates into CASSSGLAGIQETQYF.